The source of this T cell receptor (beta chain) is a study of T cell repertoires in cytomegalovirus infection. About the study: Indicated by public TCR beta signatures were CMV infection and matching HLA type. Points from the study as a whole: CMV-specific TCR beta clonotypes restricted by HLA-C dominated the ex vivo response. Cumulative frequency (of public TCR beta family members) identified carriers of CMV plus the relevant HLA.

Remarks on this clonotype: Its antigen remains unidentified.

TCRdb recomputed calls from the reads with MiXCR, one row per CDR3 protein. The repertoire holds over 100,000 distinct CDR3 sequences, with approximately 16% as singletons. Per germline, CDR1 SGHRS and CDR2 YFSETQ. V lost 7 bases and J 4 bases, leaving 15 bases between the germline ends. There are 13 residues in the CDR3. The clonotype was recovered from a human donor in good health (CMV status not recorded). Some clones in this sample may be carry-over from other donors' samples. The chain employs TRBV5-1 and TRBJ2-7; TRBD1 or TRBD2 may be the D gene (6 bases each). Specimen: PBMCs. The CDR3 sequence is CASPTGRKYEQYF. CDR3 in DNA: TGCGCCAGCCCAACAGGGAGGAAGTACGAGCAGTACTTC. Using reference TRBV5-1 and TRBJ2-7 for the parts outside the CDR3, the full variable domain is KAGVTQTPRYLIKTRGQQVTLSCSPISGHRSVSWYQQTPGQGLQFLFEYFSETQRNKGNFPGRFSGRQFSNSRSEMNVSTLELGDSALYLCASPTGRKYEQYFGPGTRLTVT.